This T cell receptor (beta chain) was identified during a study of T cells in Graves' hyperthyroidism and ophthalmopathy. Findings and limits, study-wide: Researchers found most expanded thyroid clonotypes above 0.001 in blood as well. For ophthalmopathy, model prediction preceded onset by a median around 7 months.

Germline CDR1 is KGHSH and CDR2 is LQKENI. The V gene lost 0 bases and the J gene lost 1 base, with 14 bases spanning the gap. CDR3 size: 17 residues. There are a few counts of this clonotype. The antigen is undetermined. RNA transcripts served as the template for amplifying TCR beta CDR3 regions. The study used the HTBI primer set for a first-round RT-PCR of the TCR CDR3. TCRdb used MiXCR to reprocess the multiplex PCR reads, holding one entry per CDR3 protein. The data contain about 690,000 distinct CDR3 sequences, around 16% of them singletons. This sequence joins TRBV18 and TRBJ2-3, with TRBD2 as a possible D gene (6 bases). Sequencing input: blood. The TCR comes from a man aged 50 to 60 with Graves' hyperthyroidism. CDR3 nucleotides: TGTGCCAGCTCACCACCGAGGAGGGCCCCTGGCACAGATACGCAGTATTTT. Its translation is CASSPPRRAPGTDTQYF.